The clone carrying this TCR beta chain was seen only a few times. The antigen is unknown. These data are taken from a study of cytomegalovirus exposure and HLA in healthy donors. Study-wide results and limits: In an earlier analysis, most TCR beta V segments were productive about 87% or about 30% of the time.

CDR3 length: 16 amino acids. The junction had 6 bases not matched to a gene; V was cut back by 5 bases and J by 1 base. Looked up from germline, CDR1 is SGHVS and CDR2 is FNYEAQ. Primers included in the PCR were 60 Vbeta and 13 Jbeta primers. Sequencing used immunoSEQ multiplex PCR; TCRdb keeps in-frame clones, though not all of them. The sample lists fewer than 120,000 clones, roughly 80% occurring once. What was sequenced was PBMCs. The V gene is TRBV7-6, the J gene TRBJ2-7, with 12 nucleotides matching TRBD2. The sequence was obtained from a man aged 25-45 years in good health and CMV-seropositive. The CDR3 region is CASSPWTSGESYEQYF. The CDR3 DNA is TGTGCCAGCAGCCCGTGGACTAGCGGGGAGTCCTACGAGCAGTACTTC.